Listed below are T cell receptor beta chains from one sample, sequenced in a study of shared clonotypes between healthy human individuals. The assay was immunoSEQ multiplex PCR, and TCRdb's table has in-frame clones only and misses some. The sample lists about 470,000 clones, 79% occurring once. The sequenced sample consisted of PBMCs. These receptors all come from a middle-aged woman in good health. Some clones in this sample may be carry-over from other donors' samples. The CDR3 runs from the conserved cysteine through the conserved F or W. D genes are given only for firm matches. Clone size is stated in some rows and not others, as once, few, many or a class when expanded.

NA TRBD1 TRBJ2-3 TRBV4-1 CASSPRQGATDTQYF TGCGCCAGCAGCCCCCGGCAGGGGGCCACAGATACGCAGTATTTT
NA NA TRBJ2-1 TRBV30 CAWSVQTSSYNEQFF TGTGCCTGGAGTGTACAAACCTCCTCCTACAATGAGCAGTTCTTC
NA NA TRBJ1-3 TRBV27 CASPNTGSGNTIYF TGTGCCAGCCCTAACACCGGATCTGGAAACACCATATATTTT
NA NA TRBJ2-1 TRBV5-1 CASSLRQGPFTEQFF TGCGCCAGCAGCTTGAGGCAGGGTCCGTTTACTGAGCAGTTCTTC
NA TRBD2 TRBJ2-1 TRBV29-1 CSVVAGVGNEQFF TGCAGCGTTGTGGCGGGAGTGGGCAATGAGCAGTTCTTC
NA TRBD2 TRBJ2-7 TRBV7-2 CASSPRAGLAGFSYEQYF TGTGCCAGCAGCCCCCGCGCCGGACTAGCGGGCTTCTCCTACGAGCAGTACTTC
NA TRBD1 TRBJ1-2 TRBV5-8 CASSYGQGGSDYGYTF TGTGCCAGCAGTTATGGACAGGGTGGATCTGACTATGGCTACACCTTC
NA NA TRBJ2-1 TRBV18 CASSPRGGSSYNEQFF TGTGCCAGCTCACCCCGTGGCGGTAGCTCCTACAATGAGCAGTTCTTC
NA NA TRBJ1-2 TRBV6-5 CASSGGGQSFYGYTF TGTGCCAGCAGTGGAGGAGGACAGTCTTTCTATGGCTACACCTTC
NA NA TRBJ2-7 TRBV18 CASSSRVAAPYEQYF TGTGCCAGCTCATCCCGCGTGGCAGCCCCCTACGAGCAGTACTTC
few NA TRBJ1-3 TRBV7-9 CASSLTLVSGNTIYF TGTGCCAGCAGCTTAACGCTAGTCTCTGGAAACACCATATATTTT
NA TRBD2 TRBJ2-1 TRBV30 CAWRRLAGGSSYNEQFF TGTGCCTGGAGACGGCTAGCGGGAGGAAGCTCCTACAATGAGCAGTTCTTC
NA TRBD2 TRBJ2-7 TRBV2 CASSIGRAYYEQYF TGTGCCAGCAGTATCGGGAGGGCCTACTACGAGCAGTACTTC
NA TRBD2 TRBJ2-7 TRBV18 CASSPALSGRAGKQYF TGTGCCAGCTCACCAGCCCTAAGCGGGAGGGCTGGGAAGCAGTACTTC
NA NA TRBJ2-5 TRBV11-2 CASSLDVAQETQYF TGTGCCAGCAGCTTAGATGTGGCCCAAGAGACCCAGTACTTC
NA TRBD1 TRBJ2-1 TRBV13 CASRPTTGSRNEQFF TGTGCCAGCAGACCGACGACAGGGAGCAGGAATGAGCAGTTCTTC
NA NA TRBJ2-3 TRBV2 CASSRGVSTDTQYF TGTGCCAGCAGTAGGGGTGTTAGCACAGATACGCAGTATTTT
once TRBD1 TRBJ2-7 TRBV6-5 CASSHGTGHYEQYF TGTGCCAGCAGTCACGGGACAGGGCACTACGAGCAGTACTTC
NA TRBD1 TRBJ1-1 TRBV7-9 CASRPTGTVNTEAFF TGTGCCAGCAGGCCCACCGGGACAGTGAACACTGAAGCTTTCTTT
NA NA TRBJ2-3 TRBV5-1 CASSFTPQEADTQYF TGCGCCAGCAGCTTCACGCCCCAGGAGGCAGATACGCAGTATTTT
NA NA TRBJ1-4 TRBV6-6 CASSTPRPNEKLFF TGTGCCAGCAGTACTCCGAGACCAAATGAAAAACTGTTTTTT
NA NA TRBJ1-5 TRBV7-8 CASSYRQAPGQPQHF TGTGCCAGCAGCTACCGACAGGCCCCGGGGCAGCCCCAGCATTTT
NA NA TRBJ1-2 TRBV5-6 CASTGISRKTYGYTF TGTGCCAGCACGGGTATCAGTCGAAAGACCTATGGCTACACCTTC
NA TRBD1 TRBJ1-2 TRBV29-1 CSVGTGGAYGYTF TGCAGCGTTGGGACAGGGGGCGCCTATGGCTACACCTTC
few TRBD2 TRBJ2-3 TRBV7-9 CASSLSGGVGTDTQYF TGTGCCAGCAGCTTATCGGGGGGAGTCGGCACAGATACGCAGTATTTT
NA NA TRBJ2-3 TRBV5-8 CASTLGVGTDTQYF TGTGCCAGCACCCTTGGAGTGGGGACAGATACGCAGTATTTT
NA TRBD2 TRBJ2-1 TRBV28 CAITSGRSGYNEQFF TGTGCCATTACTAGCGGGAGATCGGGGTACAATGAGCAGTTCTTC
NA TRBD1 TRBJ2-7 TRBV6-5 CASSYGQGTEQYF TGTGCCAGCAGTTACGGACAGGGCACGGAGCAGTACTTC
NA TRBD2 TRBJ2-5 TRBV7-2 CASSLVAGVAETQYF TGTGCCAGCAGCTTAGTAGCGGGAGTCGCAGAGACCCAGTACTTC
few TRBD2 TRBJ2-5 TRBV19 CASSTPGLTQETQYF TGTGCCAGTAGTACGCCGGGACTAACCCAAGAGACCCAGTACTTC
NA TRBD2 TRBJ2-5 TRBV7-2 CATSSGRYETQYF TGTGCCACTAGTAGCGGGAGATATGAGACCCAGTACTTC
NA NA TRBJ2-7 TRBV18 CASSPDRDVHEQYF TGTGCCAGCTCACCAGATCGGGACGTCCACGAGCAGTACTTC
NA NA TRBJ2-3 TRBV11-2 CASSLGVQGGARAQYF TGTGCCAGCAGCTTAGGGGTACAGGGAGGGGCTAGAGCGCAGTATTTT
NA NA TRBJ1-1 TRBV28 CASIPPGGFTEAFF TGTGCCAGCATTCCCCCGGGAGGGTTCACTGAAGCTTTCTTT
NA NA TRBJ2-1 TRBV9 CASSRTSSYNEQFF TGTGCCAGCAGTCGAACGAGCTCCTACAATGAGCAGTTCTTC
NA NA TRBJ2-7 TRBV12-1 CASSARLAGGYEQYF TGTGCCAGCAGCGCCCGACTAGCGGGAGGATACGAGCAGTACTTC
NA NA TRBJ1-6 TRBV2 CASRNNSPLHF TGTGCCAGCAGGAACAATTCACCCCTCCACTTT
few TRBD2 TRBJ2-3 TRBV11-3 CASSSVSGGPDTQYF TGTGCCAGCAGCTCGGTTAGCGGGGGACCAGATACGCAGTATTTT
NA NA TRBJ2-7 TRBV7-7 CASSLGVGVGDEQYF TGTGCTAGCAGCTTAGGCGTAGGGGTGGGAGACGAGCAGTACTTC
NA TRBD2 TRBJ2-1 TRBV7-2 CASSQGLAGGYNEQFF TGTGCCAGCAGCCAAGGACTAGCGGGAGGTTACAATGAGCAGTTCTTC
NA TRBD1 TRBJ1-1 TRBV7-9 CASRPGQGNTEAFF TGTGCCAGCAGACCGGGACAGGGGAACACTGAAGCTTTCTTT
many TRBD2 TRBJ2-5 TRBV7-2 CASSSGGADASETQYF TGTGCCAGCAGCTCCGGGGGGGCTGATGCTTCGGAGACCCAGTACTTC
NA TRBD2 TRBJ2-1 TRBV28 CASSFLGGSYNEQFF TGTGCCAGCAGTTTTTTGGGGGGGTCCTACAATGAGCAGTTCTTC
NA TRBD2 TRBJ2-1 TRBV5-6 CASSFLSGRVYNEQFF TGTGCCAGCAGCTTCCTTAGCGGGAGGGTTTACAATGAGCAGTTCTTC
NA NA TRBJ2-1 TRBV9 CASSVARHNEQFF TGTGCCAGCAGCGTAGCCAGACACAATGAGCAGTTCTTC
NA NA TRBJ2-1 TRBV19 CASSIESRQVYNEQFF TGTGCCAGTAGTATAGAGTCCCGACAGGTCTACAATGAGCAGTTCTTC
NA NA TRBJ2-7 TRBV18 CASSPTSNYEQYF TGTGCCAGCTCACCGACTAGTAACTACGAGCAGTACTTC
NA NA TRBJ2-7 TRBV9 CASSVGVSSYEQYF TGTGCCAGCAGCGTAGGGGTCAGCTCCTACGAGCAGTACTTC
few NA TRBJ1-5 TRBV30 CAWNQGPAPQHF TGTGCCTGGAACCAGGGACCTGCGCCCCAGCATTTT
NA TRBD2 TRBJ2-7 TRBV9 CASSVSEWPSGYEQYF TGTGCCAGCAGCGTATCCGAGTGGCCTAGCGGGTACGAGCAGTACTTC
NA TRBD1 TRBJ1-2 TRBV6-5 CASSATGNYGYTF TGTGCCAGCAGTGCGACAGGGAACTATGGCTACACCTTC
NA NA TRBJ2-7 TRBV11-1 CASSAPGARSSYEQYF TGTGCCAGCAGCGCCCCGGGGGCGCGGAGCTCCTACGAGCAGTACTTC
once NA TRBJ1-2 TRBV28 CASSPWRQVVGYGYTF TGTGCCAGCAGTCCCTGGCGGCAGGTGGTGGGCTATGGCTACACCTTC
NA NA TRBJ2-1 TRBV11-3 CASSSVYNEQFF TGTGCCAGCAGCTCTGTCTACAATGAGCAGTTCTTC
NA TRBD1 TRBJ1-2 TRBV7-2 CASSLGGTGVLYGYTF TGTGCCAGCAGCTTAGGCGGGACAGGGGTGCTATATGGCTACACCTTC
NA NA TRBJ2-2 TRBV14 CASSVGGNTGELFF TGTGCCAGCAGCGTCGGGGGCAACACCGGGGAGCTGTTTTTT
NA NA TRBJ1-2 TRBV5-1 CASSSTPGDYGYTF TGCGCCAGCAGCTCGACCCCAGGGGACTATGGCTACACCTTC
NA NA TRBJ2-5 TRBV7-2 CASSLARRETQYF TGTGCCAGCAGCTTAGCACGGAGGGAGACCCAGTACTTC
NA NA TRBJ2-7 TRBV27 CASSFSRSGEQYF TGTGCCAGCAGTTTCTCGCGGAGTGGCGAGCAGTACTTC
many NA TRBJ2-2 TRBV4-2 CASSQDDGGVVELFF TGTGCCAGCAGCCAAGATGATGGGGGAGTTGTGGAGCTGTTTTTT